This is a list of T cell receptor delta chains from one sample in a study of gamma-delta chains in newborns, infants, children. TCRdb re-processed the reads using CATT. In the table there are fewer than 8,500 delta-chain clones, over 1.5% of which are singletons. What was sequenced was blood. The origin of the receptors is a child who was a newborn, infant or young child, either healthy, febrile or measles-vaccinated (not recorded which). Each CDR3 is given with its conserved first and last residue. The D gene is left open where the match is weak. Some rows mark clone size as missing; the rest say once, few, many or name a class of expanded clone.

d_call | j_call | clone_size | v_call | cdr3_aa | cdr3_nt
TRDD2 | TRDJ1 | - | TRDV1 | CALGEPNPTYAPNLPNKLIF | TGTGCTCTTGGGGAACCCAACCCAACCTACGCACCAAACCTTCCTAATAAACTCATCTTT
TRDD3 | TRDJ3 | medium-sized | TRDV1 | CALGARQLGDERRSWDTRQMFF | TGTGCTCTTGGGGCTCGCCAACTGGGGGATGAGCGCCGCTCCTGGGACACCCGACAGATGTTTTTC
TRDD3 | TRDJ1 | medium-sized | TRDV1 | CALGEPIRAGAGGTDKLIF | TGTGCTCTTGGGGAGCCAATACGGGCTGGGGCTGGGGGCACCGATAAACTCATCTTT
- | TRDJ1 | - | TRDV1 | CALGAIPHDRDTDKLIF | TGTGCTCTTGGAGCCATTCCCCACGACCGGGACACCGATAAACTCATCTTT
- | TRDJ3 | medium-sized | TRDV2 | CACDTLRDANWDTRQMFF | TGTGCCTGTGACACCCTCCGGGATGCGAATTGGGACACCCGACAGATGTTTTTC
TRDD3 | TRDJ1 | few | TRDV1 | CALGETLYVPYLGGYYGYTDKLIF | TGTGCTCTTGGGGAAACGCTCTACGTTCCCTATCTTGGGGGATATTATGGGTACACCGATAAACTCATCTTT
TRDD3 | TRDJ1 | medium-sized | TRDV1 | CALGEPRANLRAHTGGLYTDKLIF | TGTGCTCTTGGGGAGCCCCGAGCTAATCTACGGGCCCATACTGGGGGACTCTACACCGATAAACTCATCTTT
TRDD3 | TRDJ1 | - | TRDV1 | CALGASSGGPPDGGYAIDKLIF | TGTGCTCTGGGGGCCTCCAGTGGGGGGCCTCCAGACGGGGGATACGCAATCGATAAACTCATCTTT
TRDD3 | TRDJ3 | medium-sized | TRDV2 | CACDTSLGDNWDTRQMFF | TGTGCCTGTGACACAAGCCTGGGGGATAACTGGGACACCCGACAGATGTTTTTC
TRDD3 | TRDJ1 | medium-sized | TRDV1 | CALGELQLPHWGIPDKLIF | TGTGCTCTTGGGGAACTACAGCTACCTCACTGGGGGATACCCGATAAACTCATCTTT
- | TRDJ3 | - | TRDV2 | CACDTTAGNLGIRLSSWDTRQMFF | TGTGCCTGTGACACTACCGCGGGAAACTTGGGGATCCGCCTTAGCTCCTGGGACACCCGACAGATGTTTTTC
TRDD3 | TRDJ1 | - | TRDV1 | CALGELSPLYWGIRVWEKKYTDKLIF | TGTGCTCTTGGGGAACTGTCCCCCCTGTACTGGGGGATACGCGTATGGGAAAAAAAGTACACCGATAAACTCATCTTT
TRDD3 | TRDJ3 | medium-sized | TRDV2 | CACDTETGDPRSWDTRQMFF | TGTGCCTGTGACACCGAGACGGGGGATCCTCGCTCCTGGGACACCCGACAGATGTTTTTC
- | TRDJ1 | few | TRDV1 | CALGELYKGGREYKLIF | TGTGCTCTTGGGGAACTTTACAAGGGGGGAAGGGAATATAAACTCATCTTT
TRDD3 | TRDJ3 | medium-sized | TRDV1 | CALGELSLWGIKSSWDTRQMFF | TGTGCTCTTGGGGAACTTTCCCTCTGGGGGATTAAAAGCTCCTGGGACACCCGACAGATGTTTTTC
TRDD3 | TRDJ1 | medium-sized | TRDV1 | CALENQGSFLLGGYPPSYTDKLIF | TGTGCTCTTGAAAACCAAGGGTCGTTCCTACTCGGGGGATACCCCCCTTCGTACACCGATAAACTCATCTTT
TRDD3 | TRDJ1 | - | TRDV1 | CALGNTWGLPSQYGGGYLYTDKLIF | TGTGCTCTTGGGAACACCTGGGGACTCCCCTCTCAATATGGTGGGGGATACCTGTACACCGATAAACTCATCTTT
TRDD3 | TRDJ1 | medium-sized | TRDV1 | CALGETLGDKREDKLIF | TGTGCTCTTGGGGAAACGCTGGGGGATAAGAGAGAGGATAAACTCATCTTT
TRDD3 | TRDJ1 | medium-sized | TRDV1 | CALGEAGGIRFTDKLIF | TGTGCTCTTGGGGAAGCGGGAGGGATACGATTCACCGATAAACTCATCTTT
- | TRDJ3 | - | TRDV1 | CALGEGWASYPVLGSWDTRQMFF | TGTGCTCTTGGAGAAGGGTGGGCTTCCTACCCCGTACTGGGGAGCTGGGACACCCGACAGATGTTTTTC
- | TRDJ2 | medium-sized | TRDV1 | CALGEPPPSTSPLTAQLFF | TGTGCTCTTGGGGAACCCCCTCCCTCAACGTCGCCCTTGACAGCACAACTCTTCTTT
TRDD2 | TRDJ2 | few | TRDV1 | CALGERASYGRLSLTAQLFF | TGTGCTCTTGGGGAACGGGCTTCCTACGGCCGACTGAGTTTGACAGCACAACTCTTCTTT
TRDD2 | TRDJ2 | medium-sized | TRDV1 | CALGGAFLRPRGGDPTAQLFF | TGTGCTCTTGGGGGGGCCTTCCTACGCCCAAGAGGGGGTGACCCGACAGCACAACTCTTCTTT
- | TRDJ1 | few | TRDV1 | CALGEPQVLPRTEEILVIRSDKPIF | TGTGCTCTTGGGGAACCGCAGGTCCTACCACGCACAGAGGAGATTCTGGTGATAAGATCCGATAAACCCATCTTT
TRDD3 | TRDJ1 | medium-sized | TRDV1 | CALGRFHTGGYGPRGDKLIF | TGTGCTCTTGGGAGGTTTCATACTGGGGGATACGGGCCCCGGGGCGATAAACTCATCTTT
TRDD3 | TRDJ1 | few | TRDV1 | CALGERLGDPYTDKLIF | TGTGCCCTTGGGGAACGTCTGGGGGATCCGTACACCGATAAACTCATCTTT
TRDD3 | TRDJ1 | medium-sized | TRDV1 | CALGELWPLGLRGTDKLIF | TGTGCTCTTGGGGAACTATGGCCACTGGGGCTCAGAGGAACCGATAAACTCATCTTT